These 18 T cell receptor beta chains were all obtained from the same sample, sequenced in a study of OX40 agonist ivuxolimab in advanced cancers. The protocol was immunoSEQ multiplex PCR, while the TCRdb copy is restricted to in-frame clones and leaves out a portion. The sample lists tens of thousands of clones; approximately 90% were seen once. The input for sequencing was CD4+ or CD8+ T cells sorted from blood, taken in a trial of the OX40 agonist ivuxolimab. These receptors all come from an adult with an advanced solid tumor such as melanoma, head and neck, liver or kidney cancer.

The J gene is TRBJ2-1, the V gene TRBV9; TRBD1 agrees at 7 bases. V gave up 0 bases and J gave up 4 bases; unmatched junction bases: 4. The CDR3 has 15 amino acids. Per the germline V gene, CDR1 is SGDLS and CDR2 is YYNGEE. This CDR3 is CASSVDGTVYNEQFF. The CDR3 DNA sequence: TGTGCCAGCAGCGTAGACGGGACAGTTTACAATGAGCAGTTCTTC.

V gene TRBV15 combines with J gene TRBJ1-2; 7 positions match TRBD1. The V segment lost 1 base and the J segment 1 base; nucleotides outside the gene matches: 6. CDR3 length: 16 amino acids. Germline V gene lookup returns CDR1 LNHNV and CDR2 YYDKDF (reference sequence). The CDR3 nucleotides read TGTGCCACCAGCAGAGCCCCAGGGGGGAATAACTATGGCTACACCTTC. Translating it yields CATSRAPGGNNYGYTF.

The chain combines TRBV19 with TRBJ2-7, with 7 bases matching TRBD2. V lost 6 bases to trimming and J lost 7 bases; unmatched junction nucleotides: 9. Per germline, CDR1 LNHDA and CDR2 SQIVND (reference sequence). The CDR3 length is 13 residues. Written as DNA, the CDR3 is TGTGCCAGTAGCCCCAGCGGGGCTTGGGAGCAGTACTTC. Protein sequence: CASSPSGAWEQYF.

The J gene is TRBJ1-5, the V gene TRBV2; TRBD1 is a possible D gene (5 bases). The CDR3 contains 14 residues. Germline values: CDR1 SNHLY, CDR2 FYNNEI. V gave up 2 bases and J gave up 7 bases, with 12 bases separating them. The CDR3 coding sequence is TGTGCCAGCAGTGAAAAGGCTACAGGACAGCCCCAGCATTTT. Residues: CASSEKATGQPQHF. Drawing the rest from reference TRBV2 and TRBJ1-5, the complete variable domain is EPEVTQTPSHQVTQMGQEVILRCVPISNHLYFYWYRQILGQKVEFLVSFYNNEISEKSEIFDDQFSVERPDGSNFTLKIRSTKLEDSAMYFCASSEKATGQPQHFGDGTRLSIL.

The table lists this clone with a count of one. The chain carries TRBV18 and TRBJ2-1, with D maybe TRBD1 (8 bases). This CDR3 is 16 amino acids long. Germline CDR1 and CDR2: KGHSH and LQKENI. Trimming left V 0 bases short and J 5 bases short, with 14 bases between. CDR3 loop: CASSPPRQGRDNEQFF. CDR3 nucleotide sequence: TGTGCCAGCTCACCACCGAGACAGGGGAGGGACAATGAGCAGTTCTTC.

The gene calls are TRBV10-2 and TRBJ2-1; no firm D call. The CDR3 sequence is 11 residues long. Germline CDR1 reads WSHSY; CDR2 reads SAAADI. V was pared by 6 bases and J by 10 bases, with 10 bases between. This CDR3 is CASSGFREQFF. The CDR3 DNA sequence: TGCGCCAGCAGCGGGTTCCGGGAGCAGTTCTTC.

The chain has TRBV7-8 and TRBJ2-3, with D perhaps TRBD2 (5 bases). The CDR3 spans 14 residues. V shed 7 bases and J shed 2 bases, with 13 bases lying between them. From germline, CDR1 is SGHVS and CDR2 FQNEAQ. CDR3 loop: CASTLGETTDTQYF. CDR3 sequence (DNA): TGTGCCAGCACCCTCGGGGAAACCACAGATACGCAGTATTTT.

This chain uses TRBV11-2 with TRBJ1-2, with 11 bases fitting TRBD1. V shed 5 bases, J shed 8 bases, and the junction held 7 bases outside the gene matches. The CDR3 is made up of 14 amino acids. Germline assignment: CDR1 SGHAT and CDR2 FQNNGV. The DNA of the CDR3 is TGTGCCAGCAGCCCACGGACAGGGGGCCGGGGCTACACCTTC. Amino acid sequence: CASSPRTGGRGYTF.

The chain uses TRBV2 and TRBJ2-1; a possible D gene is TRBD1 (5 bases). The V end lost 7 bases, the J end lost 7 bases, and 17 bases lay between the germline ends. Germline lookup yields CDR1 SNHLY and CDR2 FYNNEI. The CDR3 runs 14 residues. The DNA of the CDR3 is TGTGCCAGCACAGCAGGGTCGTCCGGGAATGAGCAGTTCTTC. Its translation: CASTAGSSGNEQFF.

The V and J genes are TRBV19 and TRBJ1-5, with no clear D. CDR1 LNHDA and CDR2 SQIVND come from the germline V gene (reference sequence). The CDR3 sequence is 14 residues long. The V end lost 9 bases, the J end lost 3 bases, and 15 bases lay between the germline ends. CDR3 residues: CASHGRANNQPQHF. The CDR3, as DNA: TGTGCCAGCCATGGCAGAGCCAACAATCAGCCCCAGCATTTT.

This chain links TRBV6-4 with TRBJ1-6, with D tentatively TRBD1 (6 bases). Looked up from germline, CDR1 is MRHNA and CDR2 is SNTAGT. V was shortened by 0 bases and J by 9 bases, with 9 bases between the two germline ends. The CDR3 is made up of 14 amino acids. The CDR3 nucleotides read TGTGCCAGCAGTGACTCGTTCAGGGGTTCACCCCTCCACTTT. This codes for CASSDSFRGSPLHF.

This rearrangement joins TRBV6-5 to TRBJ1-3, with 10 bases lining up with TRBD1. V was pared by 8 bases and J by 4 bases, with 8 bases of the junction left unmatched. The CDR3 has 15 residues. The germline V gene encodes CDR1 MNHEY and CDR2 SVGAGI. The CDR3 is CASWDRGAGGNTIYF. As DNA, the CDR3 is TGTGCCAGCTGGGACAGGGGCGCCGGGGGAAACACCATATATTTT.

The genes are TRBV6-1 and TRBJ1-2; TRBD1 matches 7 bases. Trimming took 2 bases from V and 5 from J; bases not matched to a gene: 8. The V gene's germline CDR1 is MNHNS and CDR2 SASEGT. This CDR3 is 15 amino acids long. The CDR3 spells CASSEFEGASYGYTF. DNA of the CDR3: TGTGCCAGCAGTGAATTCGAGGGGGCGAGTTATGGCTACACCTTC.

V gene TRBV4-3 combines with J gene TRBJ1-4, with TRBD1 identical over 8 bases. The CDR3 is 18 residues long. The germline gives CDR1 LGHNA, CDR2 YSLEER. V lost 6 bases to trimming and J lost 13 bases; unmatched junction nucleotides: 25. The CDR3 here is CASSLELDAGQASSRLFF. For the CDR3, the DNA is TGCGCCAGCAGTCTCGAACTAGACGCGGGACAGGCCTCGAGTAGACTGTTTTTT.

The chain uses TRBV6-5 and TRBJ1-5; 8 bases line up with TRBD1. There are 14 residues in the CDR3. Germline trimming cut 6 bases from V and 7 bases from J; bases unmatched to any gene: 8. Germline V gene data show CDR1 as MNHEY and CDR2 as SVGAGI. CDR3 coding DNA: TGTGCCAGCAGGCAAGGACAGGGTGGACAGCCCCAGCATTTT. Its protein is CASRQGQGGQPQHF.

This chain uses TRBV30 with TRBJ1-3; D gene unclear. V lost 2 bases and J lost 2, with 7 bases in between. The CDR3 has 13 amino acids. Germline V gene sequence: CDR1 GTSNPN, CDR2 SVGIG (reference sequence). The CDR3 coding sequence is TGTGCCTGGAGTTCAGTCCCTGGAAACACCATATATTTT. As protein: CAWSSVPGNTIYF.

The V gene is TRBV19, the J gene TRBJ1-4; a possible D gene is TRBD1 (6 bases). The CDR3 contains 12 residues. CDR1 is LNHDA, CDR2 SQIVND, per germline (reference sequence). V shed 10 bases and J shed 7 bases, with 13 bases lying between them. The CDR3 coding sequence is TGTGCCACTAAGGGACAAGGTGAAAAACTGTTTTTT. This sequence encodes CATKGQGEKLFF.

This clone was observed a handful of times. J is TRBJ2-7 and V is TRBV13, with TRBD2 matching over 11 bases. Trimming took 8 bases from V and 7 from J; bases not matched to a gene: 7. The CDR3 loop spans 13 amino acids. Germline V gene lookup returns CDR1 PRHDT and CDR2 FYEKMQ (reference sequence). CDR3 sequence: CASSSGGSGEQYF. The DNA of the CDR3 is TGTGCCAGCTCTAGCGGGGGGTCTGGGGAGCAGTACTTC.